This T cell receptor beta chain was recovered during a study of shared clonotypes between healthy human individuals (dated by TCRdb to about 2020). Some background on the complete study: The cohort comprised a couple of women and a few men aged 18 to 49 years. Per donor, three plates each were used for CD4 naive and CD4 memory, two for CD8 naive, and one for CD8 memory. Blood TCR repertoires of five healthy adults were deeply sequenced to estimate repertoire size and the extent of clonotype sharing between individuals. Different laboratories and diverse techniques were used to prepare libraries and sequence TCR repertoires, to increase sequencing depth and limit assay-specific biases. Each donor's leukapheresis produced roughly between roughly 0.94 and 9.5 billion PBMCs. The study at large found these results: Rarefaction of sorted-subset datasets indicated incomplete sequencing despite the large sequencing depth. Sampling was limited to blood, and TCR repertoires in tissue likely differ from TCR repertoires in blood. The small number of donors limited the genetic and exposure-history diversity represented. Larger estimated clonotype richness was generally found for naive subsets than for memory subsets. Pairwise subsampling indicated that sequencing depth was expected to affect the degree of clonotype sharing among donors. Sharing across several donors was observed for approximately 5% of naive CD4, about 3.2% of naive CD8, around 2.5% of memory CD4, and about 0.4% of memory CD8 clonotypes. Higher generation probabilities were observed for clonotypes shared by all four sorted-subset donors than for non-shared clonotypes.

TCR CDR3 regions were amplified from genomic DNA by multiplex PCR using the deep immunoSEQ assay. For each cell subset, the extracted genomic DNA was distributed evenly across all wells of several immunoSEQ 96-well plates, and each plate served as one replicate. Each replicate PCR for sorted subsets received 150 to 250 ng genomic DNA, equal to some 32,000 T cell genomes. Purified libraries were quantified with a Qubit 3.0 fluorometer, sized on a Bioanalyzer 2100, and re-quantified with the KAPA Library Quantification kit. A separate single-read 150-cycle Illumina NextSeq 550 flow cell was used to sequence each immunoSEQ 96-well plate. The authors processed their data as follows. Because the immunoSEQ output included only junctional sequences and no quality scores, the filtering could not be the same as the filtering used for full-length reads. To assign V/J genes and CDR3, sequences were annotated against IMGT germline references using PyIR, a Python wrapper for IgBLAST v1.9. Reads were filtered out if the reads had weak V/J assignments (E-value above 1e-6), no CDR3, stop codons, out-of-frame junctions, or ambiguous translated residues. V3J clonotypes were defined by identical inferred V gene, J gene, and CDR3 amino acid sequence. To compute the percentage overlap between repertoires, the number of shared unique clonotypes was divided by the size of the smaller repertoire. Three approaches were used to assess repertoire richness: RTK rarefaction, the Chao1 estimator, and Recon v2.1 estimates of unobserved clonotypes. OLGA was used to compute generation probabilities for all TCRbeta clonotypes that the gDNA method yielded from a handful of donors. The table comes from immuneACCESS by way of TCRdb, which keeps in-frame sequences with V and J called. Part of the clones is missing from these tables; in studies checked, under half for an unresolved V gene and the rest for unknown reasons. V, J and clone size were drawn from that table, and D and trimming were deduced from the DNA. The sample table contains millions of clones; only one count was recorded for about 95% of them. The ten most abundant clones make up roughly 1% of the sample.

For the CD8 naive samples, CD45RO-negative cells were positively selected for CCR7, yielding a CD45RA+CCR7+ population from which TemRA cells were excluded. The donors were healthy, HIV-negative adults who had no recently reported acute infections or vaccinations. Only Caucasian adults living in Nashville, Tennessee, USA were represented among the donors. After blood collection by leukapheresis, PBMCs were isolated using Ficoll-Histopaque density gradient centrifugation and then cryopreserved in the vapor phase of liquid nitrogen. Analytical flow cytometry was used to check the purity and quantity of each magnetically sorted T cell population. Genomic DNA was isolated from every sorted fraction and measured by UV absorbance on a Nanodrop 2000c. The sample holds a few counts of this clone. Its antigen is not yet known. Nothing much larger sits one base from this clone, and base qualities are not available.

Inclusive of the bounding cysteine and phenylalanine, the CDR3 is 16 residues long. Solely the CDR3 DNA is kept, with 48 bases framed from the first base. V is cut back by 1 base and J by 6 bases, with 5 bases in the junction unmatched. CDR1 ENHRY and CDR2 SYGVKD were looked up in the germline V gene. Sequences were obtained from naive CD8+ T cells sorted from blood. This specimen's cell subset or site label, per the study, means: CD45RA+CCR7+. In this chain, TRBV10-3 is recombined with TRBJ2-2, and TRBD2 aligns with 10 junction nucleotides. This TCR came from a man aged 18 to 30 in good health. For the CDR3, the sequence is CAISELRLAGAGELFF. The DNA reads TGTGCCATCAGTGAGTTACGGCTAGCGGGAGCCGGGGAGCTGTTTTTT.